Below are 7 T cell receptor beta chains sequenced from a single sample in a study of early T cells in non-severe SARS-CoV-2 infection. Via MiXCR, TCRdb re-called the 5' RACE reads, giving one row per CDR3 protein. The sample lists roughly 76,000 distinct CDR3 sequences, 9% to 15% occurring once. Sequencing input: whole blood. The receptors shown here come from an adult who was a healthcare worker with PCR-confirmed SARS-CoV-2 infection or an uninfected control (not recorded which).

This clonotype was picked up many times. The genes are TRBV27 and TRBJ2-3, with 10 bases lining up with TRBD2. This CDR3 is 17 amino acids long. J lost 1 base, V lost 4 bases, and 8 bases had no gene match. The germline V gene encodes CDR1 MNHEY and CDR2 SMNVEV (reference sequence). As DNA, the CDR3 is TGTGCCAGCAGTTCCCGCCGACTAGCGGGCGGCACAGATACGCAGTATTTT. Amino acid sequence: CASSSRRLAGGTDTQYF.

The rearrangement uses TRBV29-1 and TRBJ1-2; possibly TRBD1 for D (5 bases). CDR3 size: 12 residues. Trimming took off 7 bases at V and 0 bases at J, with 9 bases between the two ends. Germline CDR1 and CDR2: SQVTM and ANQGSEA. The CDR3 region has the DNA TGCAGCGCGACAGAACCTAACTATGGCTACACCTTC. Protein product: CSATEPNYGYTF.

The chain joins TRBV7-6 to TRBJ2-7; maybe TRBD2 (5 bases). The CDR3 totals 15 residues. Germline CDR1 SGHVS, CDR2 FNYEAQ. V lost 5 bases to trimming and J lost 4 bases, with 18 bases between them. CDR3 DNA: TGTGCCAGCAGCCCGACTTTGACGGGATCATACGAGCAGTACTTC. Translated: CASSPTLTGSYEQYF.

This clonotype has ten or more counts. The gene calls are TRBV7-6 and TRBJ2-1; D gene uncertain. The V end was cut by 2 bases, the J end by 7 bases, with 6 bases between. The CDR3 covers 12 residues. Germline CDR1 reads SGHVS; CDR2 reads FNYEAQ. In DNA, the CDR3 is TGTGCCAGCAGCTTACCGGGTAATGAGCAGTTCTTC. Its translation is CASSLPGNEQFF.

This chain uses TRBV2 with TRBJ2-1; D unclear. Germline loops: CDR1 SNHLY, CDR2 FYNNEI. The CDR3 sequence is 14 residues long. The V gene lost 5 bases and the J gene lost 2 bases, with 10 bases spanning the gap. The CDR3 loop reads CASSQVIAYNEQFF. DNA for the CDR3: TGTGCCAGCAGTCAGGTTATAGCCTACAATGAGCAGTTCTTC. Together with reference TRBV2 and TRBJ2-1, the CDR3 gives the full variable domain: EPEVTQTPSHQVTQMGQEVILRCVPISNHLYFYWYRQILGQKVEFLVSFYNNEISEKSEIFDDQFSVERPDGSNFTLKIRSTKLEDSAMYFCASSQVIAYNEQFFGPGTRLTVL.

This chain connects TRBV11-1 to TRBJ2-7; a weak D match, TRBD1 (6 bases). Germline CDR1 reads SGHAT; CDR2 reads FQDESV (reference sequence). V shed 3 bases and J shed 0 bases, with 12 bases lying between them. The CDR3 is 15 amino acids. CDR3 sequence (DNA): TGTGCCAGCAGCTTGGGGGCGGGCGTCTCCTACGAGCAGTACTTC. This gives the protein CASSLGAGVSYEQYF.

The chain joins TRBV6-1 to TRBJ1-1; D gene unclear. V lost 4 bases and J lost 4, with 13 bases in between. Germline values: CDR1 MNHNS, CDR2 SASEGT. The CDR3 covers 14 residues. The CDR3 reads CASSVAAGSTEAFF. The DNA of the CDR3 is TGTGCCAGCAGTGTCGCTGCGGGAAGCACTGAAGCTTTCTTT.